These T cell receptor beta chains were read from a single sample in a study of T cell repertoires in cytomegalovirus infection. Via MiXCR, TCRdb re-called the reads, giving one row per CDR3 protein. The sample consists of about 260,000 distinct CDR3 sequences, roughly an eighth of them appearing once. Sequences were obtained from PBMCs. These receptors were obtained from a human donor in good health (CMV status not recorded). Some clones in this sample may be carry-over from other donors' samples. Each CDR3 is given with its conserved first and last residue. A D gene is named only where the DNA matches it firmly. Clone size, where shown, is once, few, many, or a class for clones that have expanded.

v_call	j_call	d_call	clone_size	cdr3_nt	cdr3_aa
TRBV7-9	TRBJ1-4	TRBD1	many	TGTGCCAGCAGCACCGGTGCCGGGACAGCAGAAAAACTGTTTTTT	CASSTGAGTAEKLFF
TRBV7-8	TRBJ2-7	.	.	TGTGCCAGCAGCTTAACGGGTAGTCCCTACGAGCAGTACTTC	CASSLTGSPYEQYF
TRBV11-2	TRBJ2-5	.	.	TGTGCCAGCAGAACTCCGCCCGGAGGGACCCAGTACTTC	CASRTPPGGTQYF
TRBV29-1	TRBJ2-3	TRBD2	few	TGCAGCGTTGAAGACGGGAGGGCCTCAGATACGCAGTATTTT	CSVEDGRASDTQYF
TRBV5-1	TRBJ2-1	.	few	TGCGCCAGCAGCTTGGGAGACCAACTCGGTCGCAATGAGCAGTTCTTC	CASSLGDQLGRNEQFF
TRBV29-1	TRBJ1-1	TRBD1	.	TGCAGCGGTCGGACAGGGGCCGGGAACACTGAAGCTTTCTTT	CSGRTGAGNTEAFF
TRBV5-4	TRBJ2-1	.	few	TGTGCCAGCAGCTTGCGGGGAGAGAATGAGCAGTTCTTC	CASSLRGENEQFF
TRBV29-1	TRBJ2-1	TRBD1	.	TGCAGCGGGGGACAGGGCAATGAGCAGTTCTTC	CSGGQGNEQFF
TRBV7-3	TRBJ2-5	.	.	TGTGCCAGCAGCTCTCAGGCGGGCCGGGAGACCCAGTACTTC	CASSSQAGRETQYF
TRBV18	TRBJ2-7	TRBD1	.	TGTGCCAGCTCACCAGGACAGGGGGTAAGCTACGAGCAGTACTTC	CASSPGQGVSYEQYF
TRBV28	TRBJ2-5	.	.	TGTGGAACATTCGACCCCAGGAAGACCCAGTACTTC	CGTFDPRKTQYF
TRBV13	TRBJ2-6	.	few	TGTGCCAGCAGTACCTCGCGCTCTGGGGCCAACGTCCTGACTTTC	CASSTSRSGANVLTF
TRBV14	TRBJ2-1	TRBD2	few	TGTGCCAGCAGCCACAACGGACTAGCGGGAGTGCATGAGCAGTTCTTC	CASSHNGLAGVHEQFF
TRBV4-1	TRBJ2-2	.	few	TGTGCCAGCAGCCAGGGAACAACTAGCAACGAGAACACCGGGGAGCTGTTTTTT	CASSQGTTSNENTGELFF
TRBV20-1	TRBJ2-5	.	many	TGCAGTGCTAGGGGGGGAACCTTCCAAGAGACCCAGTACTTC	CSARGGTFQETQYF
TRBV3-1	TRBJ2-7	TRBD2	few	TGTGCCAGCAGCTACTCCGGGACTAGTGAGTCCGAGCAGTACTTC	CASSYSGTSESEQYF
TRBV19	TRBJ2-2	TRBD1	few	TGTGCCAGTAGCCCCAAGACAGGGGGTCTTGGGGAGCTGTTTTTT	CASSPKTGGLGELFF
TRBV7-6	TRBJ1-1	TRBD1	many	TGTGCCAGCAGCTTAGGGGGGACAGGGAGCATGAACACTGAAGCTTTCTTT	CASSLGGTGSMNTEAFF
TRBV18	TRBJ1-2	TRBD1	.	TGTGCCAGCTCCCCCGGGACAGCTAGAGGCTACACCTTC	CASSPGTARGYTF
TRBV5-4	TRBJ2-7	.	few	TGTGCCAGCAGCCTCGCCGGGACGGATTCCTACGAGCAGTACTTC	CASSLAGTDSYEQYF
TRBV28	TRBJ2-3	.	many	TGTGCCAGCATTTCCCCGGGTAGCGCGGAAGTCCGACGCCAGTATTTT	CASISPGSAEVRRQYF
TRBV28	TRBJ2-3	TRBD1	.	TGTGCCAGTACGGACAGGGGGTTACACACAGATACGCAGTATTTT	CASTDRGLHTDTQYF
TRBV27	TRBJ2-7	TRBD2	.	TGTGCCAGCAGCCCCCTACTAGCGGGAGGATACGAGCAGTACTTC	CASSPLLAGGYEQYF
TRBV28	TRBJ2-1	TRBD2	.	TGTGCCAGCTCCCAACCCTCTAGCGGGGGAAGCTCCTACAATGAGCAGTTCTTC	CASSQPSSGGSSYNEQFF